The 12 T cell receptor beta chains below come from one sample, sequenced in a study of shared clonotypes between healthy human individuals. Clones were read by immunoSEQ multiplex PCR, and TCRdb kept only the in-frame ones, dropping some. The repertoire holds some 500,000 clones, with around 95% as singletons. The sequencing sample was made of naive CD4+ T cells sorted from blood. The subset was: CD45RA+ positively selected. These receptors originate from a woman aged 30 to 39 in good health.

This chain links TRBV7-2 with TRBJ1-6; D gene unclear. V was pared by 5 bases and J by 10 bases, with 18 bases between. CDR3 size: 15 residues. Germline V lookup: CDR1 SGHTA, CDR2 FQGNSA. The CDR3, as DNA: TGTGCCAGCAGCCCTGGGAGGGCGGATCGATCACCCCTCCACTTT. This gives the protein CASSPGRADRSPLHF.

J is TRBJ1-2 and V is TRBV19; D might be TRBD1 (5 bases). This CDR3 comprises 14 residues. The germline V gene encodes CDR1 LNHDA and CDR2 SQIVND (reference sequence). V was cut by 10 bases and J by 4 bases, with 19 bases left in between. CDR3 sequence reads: CATRGGLRSYGYTF. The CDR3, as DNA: TGTGCCACCCGGGGGGGTCTTCGAAGCTATGGCTACACCTTC. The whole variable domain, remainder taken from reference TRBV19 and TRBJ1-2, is DGGITQSPKYLFRKEGQNVTLSCEQNLNHDAMYWYRQDPGQGLRLIYYSQIVNDFQKGDIAEGYSVSREKKESFPLTVTSAQKNPTAFYLCATRGGLRSYGYTFGSGTRLTVV.

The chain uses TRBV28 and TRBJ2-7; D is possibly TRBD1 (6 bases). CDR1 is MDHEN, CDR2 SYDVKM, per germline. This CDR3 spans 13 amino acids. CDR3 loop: CATEGVTSYEQYF. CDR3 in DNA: TGTGCTACAGAGGGGGTAACCTCCTACGAGCAGTACTTC.

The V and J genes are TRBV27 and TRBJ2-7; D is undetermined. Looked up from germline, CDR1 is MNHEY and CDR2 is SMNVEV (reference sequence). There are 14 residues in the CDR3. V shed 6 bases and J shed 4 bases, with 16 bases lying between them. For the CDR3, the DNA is TGTGCCAGCAGGAAAGAAGCTTTATTGTACGAGCAGTACTTC. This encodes CASRKEALLYEQYF.

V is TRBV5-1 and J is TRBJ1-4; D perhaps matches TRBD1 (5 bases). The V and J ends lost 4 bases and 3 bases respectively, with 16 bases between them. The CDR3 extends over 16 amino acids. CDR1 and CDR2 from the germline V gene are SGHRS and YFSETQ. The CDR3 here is CASSPLGGMANEKLFF. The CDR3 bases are TGCGCCAGCAGCCCGCTGGGGGGAATGGCTAATGAAAAACTGTTTTTT. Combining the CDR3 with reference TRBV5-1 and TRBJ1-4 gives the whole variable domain KAGVTQTPRYLIKTRGQQVTLSCSPISGHRSVSWYQQTPGQGLQFLFEYFSETQRNKGNFPGRFSGRQFSNSRSEMNVSTLELGDSALYLCASSPLGGMANEKLFFGSGTQLSVL.

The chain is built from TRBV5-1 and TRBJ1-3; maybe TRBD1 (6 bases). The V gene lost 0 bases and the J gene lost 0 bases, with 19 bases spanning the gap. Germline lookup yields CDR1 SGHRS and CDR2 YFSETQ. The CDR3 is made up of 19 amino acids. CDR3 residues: CASSLEPPGGGGSGNTIYF. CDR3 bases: TGCGCCAGCAGCTTGGAACCACCGGGCGGAGGGGGCTCTGGAAACACCATATATTTT.

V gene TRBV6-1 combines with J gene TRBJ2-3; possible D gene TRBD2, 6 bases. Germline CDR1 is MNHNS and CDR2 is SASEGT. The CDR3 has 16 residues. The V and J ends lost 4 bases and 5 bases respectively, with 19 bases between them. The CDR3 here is CASSGGLNTILDTQYF. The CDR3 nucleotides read TGTGCCAGCAGTGGGGGACTGAATACCATCTTAGATACGCAGTATTTT.

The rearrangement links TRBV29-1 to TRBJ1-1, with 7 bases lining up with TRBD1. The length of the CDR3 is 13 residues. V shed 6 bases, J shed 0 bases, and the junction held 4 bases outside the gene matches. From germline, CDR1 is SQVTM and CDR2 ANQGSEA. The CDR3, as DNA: TGCAGCGTGGGACAGCGACTGAACACTGAAGCTTTCTTT. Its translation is CSVGQRLNTEAFF.

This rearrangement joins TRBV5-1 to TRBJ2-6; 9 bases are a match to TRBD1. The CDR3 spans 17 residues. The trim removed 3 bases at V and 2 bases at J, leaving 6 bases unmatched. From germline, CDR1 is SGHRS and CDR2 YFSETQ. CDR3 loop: CASSWGQGRAGANVLTF. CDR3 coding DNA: TGCGCCAGCAGCTGGGGACAGGGAAGGGCTGGGGCCAACGTCCTGACTTTC.

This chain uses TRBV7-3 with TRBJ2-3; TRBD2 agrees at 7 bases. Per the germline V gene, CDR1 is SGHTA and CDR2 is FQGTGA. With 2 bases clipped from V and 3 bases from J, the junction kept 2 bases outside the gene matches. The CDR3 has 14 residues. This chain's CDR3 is CASSLGLETDTQYF. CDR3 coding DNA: TGTGCCAGCAGCTTAGGACTAGAAACAGATACGCAGTATTTT.

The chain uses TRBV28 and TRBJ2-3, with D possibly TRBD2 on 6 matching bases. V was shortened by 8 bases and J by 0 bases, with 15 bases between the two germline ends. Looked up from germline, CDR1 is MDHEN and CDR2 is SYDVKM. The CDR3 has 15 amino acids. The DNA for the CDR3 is TGTGCCAGCGGATATAGCGGAACTAGCACAGATACGCAGTATTTT. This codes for CASGYSGTSTDTQYF.

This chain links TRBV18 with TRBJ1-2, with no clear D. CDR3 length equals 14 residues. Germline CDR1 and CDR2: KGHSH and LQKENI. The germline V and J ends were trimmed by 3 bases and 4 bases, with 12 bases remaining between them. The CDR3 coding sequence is TGTGCCAGCTCACCCCCCGGCAGGCTCTATGGCTACACCTTC. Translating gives CASSPPGRLYGYTF.